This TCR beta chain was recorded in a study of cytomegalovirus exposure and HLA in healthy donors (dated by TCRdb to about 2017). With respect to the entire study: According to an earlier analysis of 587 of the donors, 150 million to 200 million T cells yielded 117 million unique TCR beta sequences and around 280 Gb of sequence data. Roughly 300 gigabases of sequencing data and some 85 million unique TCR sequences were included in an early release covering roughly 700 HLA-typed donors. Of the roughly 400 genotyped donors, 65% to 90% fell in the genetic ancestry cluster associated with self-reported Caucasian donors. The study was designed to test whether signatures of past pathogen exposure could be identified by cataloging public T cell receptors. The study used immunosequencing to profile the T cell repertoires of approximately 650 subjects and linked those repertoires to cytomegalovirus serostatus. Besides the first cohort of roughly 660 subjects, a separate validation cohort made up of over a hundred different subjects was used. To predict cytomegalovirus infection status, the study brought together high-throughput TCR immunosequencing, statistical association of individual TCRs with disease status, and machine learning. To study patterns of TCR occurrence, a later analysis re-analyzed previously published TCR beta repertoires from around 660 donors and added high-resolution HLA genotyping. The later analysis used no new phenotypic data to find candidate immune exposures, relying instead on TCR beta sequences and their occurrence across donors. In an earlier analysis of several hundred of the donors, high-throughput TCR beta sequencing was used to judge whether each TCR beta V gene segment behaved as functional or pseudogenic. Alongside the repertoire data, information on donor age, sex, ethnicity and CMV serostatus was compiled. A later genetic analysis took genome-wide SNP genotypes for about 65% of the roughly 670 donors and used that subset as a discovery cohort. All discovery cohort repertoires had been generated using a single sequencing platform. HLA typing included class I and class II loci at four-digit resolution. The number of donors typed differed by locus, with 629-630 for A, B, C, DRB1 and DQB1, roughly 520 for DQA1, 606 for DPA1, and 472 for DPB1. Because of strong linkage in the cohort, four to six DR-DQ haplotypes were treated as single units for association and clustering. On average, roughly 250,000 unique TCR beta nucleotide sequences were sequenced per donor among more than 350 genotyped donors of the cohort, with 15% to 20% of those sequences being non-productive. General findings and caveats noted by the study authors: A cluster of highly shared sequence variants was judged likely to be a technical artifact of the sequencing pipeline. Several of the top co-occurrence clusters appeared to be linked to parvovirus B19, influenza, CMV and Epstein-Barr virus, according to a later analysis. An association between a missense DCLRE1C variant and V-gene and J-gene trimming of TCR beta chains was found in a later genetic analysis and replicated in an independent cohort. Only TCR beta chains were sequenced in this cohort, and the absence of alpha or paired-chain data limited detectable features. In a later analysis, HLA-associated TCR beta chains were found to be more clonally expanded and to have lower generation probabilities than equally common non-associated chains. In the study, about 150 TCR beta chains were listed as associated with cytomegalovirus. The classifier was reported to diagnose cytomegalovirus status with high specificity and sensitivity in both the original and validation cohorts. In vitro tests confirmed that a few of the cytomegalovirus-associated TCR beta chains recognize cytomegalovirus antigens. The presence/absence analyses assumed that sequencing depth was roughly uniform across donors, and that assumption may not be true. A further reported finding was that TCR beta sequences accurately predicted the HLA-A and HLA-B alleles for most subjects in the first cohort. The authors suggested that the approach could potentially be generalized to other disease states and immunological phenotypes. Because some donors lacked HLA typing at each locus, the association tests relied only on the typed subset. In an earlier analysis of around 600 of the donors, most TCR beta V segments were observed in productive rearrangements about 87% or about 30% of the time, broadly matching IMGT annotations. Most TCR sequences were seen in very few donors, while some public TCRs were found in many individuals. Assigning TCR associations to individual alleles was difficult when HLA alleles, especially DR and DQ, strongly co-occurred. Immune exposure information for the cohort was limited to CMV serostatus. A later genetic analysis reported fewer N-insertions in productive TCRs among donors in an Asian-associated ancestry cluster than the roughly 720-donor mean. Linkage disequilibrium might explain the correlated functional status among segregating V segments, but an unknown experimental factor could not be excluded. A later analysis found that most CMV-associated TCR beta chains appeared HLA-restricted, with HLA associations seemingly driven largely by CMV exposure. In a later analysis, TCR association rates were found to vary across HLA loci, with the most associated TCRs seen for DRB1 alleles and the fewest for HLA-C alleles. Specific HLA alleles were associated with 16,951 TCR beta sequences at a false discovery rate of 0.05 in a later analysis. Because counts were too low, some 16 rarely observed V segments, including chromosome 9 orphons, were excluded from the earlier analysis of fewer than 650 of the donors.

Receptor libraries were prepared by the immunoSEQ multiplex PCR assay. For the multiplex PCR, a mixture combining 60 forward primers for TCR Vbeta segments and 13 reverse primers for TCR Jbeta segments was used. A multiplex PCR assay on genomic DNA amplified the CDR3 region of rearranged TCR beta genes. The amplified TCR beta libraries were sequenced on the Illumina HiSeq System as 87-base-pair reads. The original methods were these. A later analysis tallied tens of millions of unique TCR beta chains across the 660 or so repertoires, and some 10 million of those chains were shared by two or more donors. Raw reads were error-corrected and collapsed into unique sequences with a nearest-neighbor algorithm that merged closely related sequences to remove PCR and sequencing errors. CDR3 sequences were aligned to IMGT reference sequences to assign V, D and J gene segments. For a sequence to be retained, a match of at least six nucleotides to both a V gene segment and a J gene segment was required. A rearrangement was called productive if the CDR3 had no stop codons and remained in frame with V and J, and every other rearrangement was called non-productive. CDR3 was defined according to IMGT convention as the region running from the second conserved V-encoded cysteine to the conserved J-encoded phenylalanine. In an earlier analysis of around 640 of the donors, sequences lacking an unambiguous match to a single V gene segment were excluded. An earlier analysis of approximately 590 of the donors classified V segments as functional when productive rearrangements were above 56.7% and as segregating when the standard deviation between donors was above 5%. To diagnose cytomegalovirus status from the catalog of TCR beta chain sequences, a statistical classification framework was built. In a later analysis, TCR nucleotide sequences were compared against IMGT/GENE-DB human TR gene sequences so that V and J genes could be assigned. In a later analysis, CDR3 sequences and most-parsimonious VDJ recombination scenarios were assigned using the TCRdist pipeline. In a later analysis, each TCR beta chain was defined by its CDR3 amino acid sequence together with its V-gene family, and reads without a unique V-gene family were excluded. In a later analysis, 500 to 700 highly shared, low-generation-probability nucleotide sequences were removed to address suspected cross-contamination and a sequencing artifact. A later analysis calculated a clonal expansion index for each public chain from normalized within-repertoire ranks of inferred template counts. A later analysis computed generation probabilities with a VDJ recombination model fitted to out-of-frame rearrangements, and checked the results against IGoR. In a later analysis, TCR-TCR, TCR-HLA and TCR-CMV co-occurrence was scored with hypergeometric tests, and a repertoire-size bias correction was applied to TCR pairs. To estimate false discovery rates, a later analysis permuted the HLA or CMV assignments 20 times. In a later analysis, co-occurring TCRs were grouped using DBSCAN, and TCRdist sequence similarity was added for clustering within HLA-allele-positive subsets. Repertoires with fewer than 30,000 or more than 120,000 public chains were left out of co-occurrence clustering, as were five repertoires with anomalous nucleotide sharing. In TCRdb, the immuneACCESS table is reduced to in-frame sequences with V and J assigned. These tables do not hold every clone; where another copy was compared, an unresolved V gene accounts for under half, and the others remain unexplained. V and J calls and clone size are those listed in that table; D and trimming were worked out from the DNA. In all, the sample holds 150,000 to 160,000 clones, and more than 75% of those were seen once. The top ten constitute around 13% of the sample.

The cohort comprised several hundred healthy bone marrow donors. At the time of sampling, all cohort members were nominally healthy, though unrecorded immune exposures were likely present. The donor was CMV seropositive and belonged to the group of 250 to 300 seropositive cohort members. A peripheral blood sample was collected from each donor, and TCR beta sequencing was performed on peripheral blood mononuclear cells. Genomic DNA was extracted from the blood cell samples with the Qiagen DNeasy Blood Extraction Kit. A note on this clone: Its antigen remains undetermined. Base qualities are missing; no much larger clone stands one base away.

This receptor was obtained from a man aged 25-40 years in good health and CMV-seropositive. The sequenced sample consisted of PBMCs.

The bases are TGCGCCAGCAGTCCTGTACCCGCGGATACGCAGTATTTT. It codes for CASSPVPADTQYF. The chain is encoded by TRBV10-1 joined to TRBJ2-3; the D gene is unclear. V is shortened by 5 bases, J by 6 bases, and the region joining them spans 12 bases. CDR1 is given as WNHNN and CDR2 as SYGVQD, both from the germline V gene (reference sequence). Inclusive of the bounding cysteine and phenylalanine, the CDR3 is 13 residues long. The read is trimmed to its CDR3 DNA, 39 bases read in frame from base 1.